The next 13 T cell receptor beta chains were all read from a single sample in a study of blood T cell repertoires in COVID-19. Only in-frame clones appear in the TCRdb table, and some are missing; sequencing was by immunoSEQ multiplex PCR. The sample carries 200,000 to 300,000 clones, more than 85% recorded once. The sequencing sample was made of PBMCs or T cells enriched from blood (not recorded which). All receptors derive from a man between 35 and 55 years old who had recovered from COVID-19.

The rearrangement links TRBV11-3 to TRBJ1-3; perhaps TRBD1 as D (5 bases). The CDR3 totals 14 residues. V lost 6 bases, J lost 1 base, and 10 bases lay in between. CDR1 and CDR2 (germline): SGHNT, YENEEA. The CDR3 DNA reads as TGTGCCAGCAGACCGACAGAATCTGGAAACACCATATATTTT. Amino acid sequence: CASRPTESGNTIYF.

The genes are TRBV29-1 and TRBJ1-2; D unclear. The V end lost 4 bases, the J end lost 8 bases, and 20 bases lay between the germline ends. The CDR3 has 14 residues. From germline, CDR1 is SQVTM and CDR2 ANQGSEA. Written as DNA, the CDR3 is TGCAGCGTTGTTCAAGTTAGTCCCCCTGCGGGCTACACCTTC. Translating it yields CSVVQVSPPAGYTF.

J is TRBJ2-1 and V is TRBV18, with D perhaps matching TRBD2 (6 bases). Per germline, CDR1 KGHSH and CDR2 LQKENI. Trimming shortened V by 6 bases and J by 0 bases, and 18 bases separated the two germline ends. This CDR3 comprises 17 residues. The chain's CDR3 is CASSPRTTLSSYNEQFF. The CDR3 DNA reads as TGTGCCAGCTCTCCGAGGACTACCTTGAGCTCCTACAATGAGCAGTTCTTC.

This chain connects TRBV25-1 to TRBJ2-7; 7 bases align to TRBD1. V shed 6 bases, J shed 2 bases, and the junction held 13 bases outside the gene matches. The V gene's germline CDR1 is MGHDK and CDR2 SYGVNS. The CDR3 loop spans 16 amino acids. The CDR3: CASSAPPGTEAYEQYF. In DNA form, the CDR3 reads TGTGCCAGCAGCGCCCCCCCCGGGACAGAAGCCTACGAGCAGTACTTC.

This chain joins TRBV28 and TRBJ2-7; no reliable D call. Germline lookup yields CDR1 MDHEN and CDR2 SYDVKM. The V end was cut by 3 bases, the J end by 3 bases, with 6 bases between. The CDR3 loop spans 12 amino acids. DNA of the CDR3: TGTGCCAGCAGTTTCCGAGTCTACGAGCAGTACTTC. Its translation: CASSFRVYEQYF.

The chain is built from TRBV7-8 and TRBJ2-3; 12 nucleotides align to TRBD2. The germline gives CDR1 SGHVS, CDR2 FQNEAQ. Unmatched junction bases numbered 15, after V lost 6 bases and J lost 2 bases. The CDR3 consists of 19 residues. CDR3 coding DNA: TGTGCCAGCAGGACGAATGCTGAAACTAGCGGGGGGAACACAGATACGCAGTATTTT. Amino acid sequence: CASRTNAETSGGNTDTQYF.

The chain recombines TRBV5-1 with TRBJ1-5, with D hard to call. Trimming took off 0 bases at V and 6 bases at J, with 7 bases between the two ends. The CDR3 loop spans 13 amino acids. Germline V gene sequence: CDR1 SGHRS, CDR2 YFSETQ. The CDR3 DNA is TGCGCCAGCAGCTTGGATAGTAGTCAGCCCCAGCATTTT. It is translated as CASSLDSSQPQHF.

This clone appeared once. This chain connects TRBV24-1 to TRBJ1-5, with 7 bases identical to TRBD1. This CDR3 region has 18 residues. V shed 0 bases and J 0 bases; nucleotides not matched to a gene: 7. The germline gives CDR1 KGHDR, CDR2 SFDVKD. This CDR3 is CATSDLGDRKHSNQPQHF. The DNA of the CDR3 is TGTGCCACCAGTGATTTGGGGGACAGAAAACATAGCAATCAGCCCCAGCATTTT.

The chain uses TRBV29-1 and TRBJ2-1, with 16 bases identical to TRBD2. The CDR3 has 15 residues. Per germline, CDR1 SQVTM and CDR2 ANQGSEA. V trimming: 8 bases; J trimming: 7 bases; junction bases outside the gene matches: 8. CDR3 DNA: TGCAGCTTGTCCGGGACTAGCGGGAGGGGGAATGAGCAGTTCTTC. As protein: CSLSGTSGRGNEQFF.

The chain combines TRBV5-6 with TRBJ2-7, with 7 positions matching TRBD1. The germline V gene encodes CDR1 SGHDT and CDR2 YYEEEE. J lost 3 bases, V lost 4 bases, and 7 bases had no gene match. CDR3 size: 14 residues. The CDR3, as DNA: TGTGCCAGCAGCACACCGGGACAGAACTACGAGCAGTACTTC. Encoded protein: CASSTPGQNYEQYF.

The V and J genes are TRBV7-3 and TRBJ2-3; 10 bases line up with TRBD2. Germline values: CDR1 SGHTA, CDR2 FQGTGA. After removal of 4 bases from V and 4 bases from J, the junction contained 5 bases not matched to a gene. The CDR3 spans 15 residues. This chain's CDR3 is CASSSLAGGADTQYF. DNA of the CDR3: TGTGCCAGCAGCTCTTTAGCGGGAGGCGCAGATACGCAGTATTTT.

The V gene is TRBV12-3 or TRBV12-4, the J gene TRBJ2-6; the D gene is possibly TRBD1 (5 bases). Trimming removed 7 bases at V and 15 bases at J, with 13 bases between. The CDR3 is made up of 11 amino acids. The CDR3 sequence is CASKFDRTLTF. The CDR3 bases are TGTGCCAGCAAATTCGACAGAACCCTGACTTTC.

This sequence joins TRBV2 and TRBJ1-5; 10 nucleotides agree with TRBD1. The germline CDR1 and CDR2 sequences are SNHLY and FYNNEI. CDR3 size: 17 residues. V trimming: 6 bases; J trimming: 4 bases; junction bases outside the gene matches: 12. CDR3 nucleotides: TGTGCCAGCAGAACAGACGAAGGACAGGGGGTTAATCAGCCCCAGCATTTT. Its translation is CASRTDEGQGVNQPQHF.